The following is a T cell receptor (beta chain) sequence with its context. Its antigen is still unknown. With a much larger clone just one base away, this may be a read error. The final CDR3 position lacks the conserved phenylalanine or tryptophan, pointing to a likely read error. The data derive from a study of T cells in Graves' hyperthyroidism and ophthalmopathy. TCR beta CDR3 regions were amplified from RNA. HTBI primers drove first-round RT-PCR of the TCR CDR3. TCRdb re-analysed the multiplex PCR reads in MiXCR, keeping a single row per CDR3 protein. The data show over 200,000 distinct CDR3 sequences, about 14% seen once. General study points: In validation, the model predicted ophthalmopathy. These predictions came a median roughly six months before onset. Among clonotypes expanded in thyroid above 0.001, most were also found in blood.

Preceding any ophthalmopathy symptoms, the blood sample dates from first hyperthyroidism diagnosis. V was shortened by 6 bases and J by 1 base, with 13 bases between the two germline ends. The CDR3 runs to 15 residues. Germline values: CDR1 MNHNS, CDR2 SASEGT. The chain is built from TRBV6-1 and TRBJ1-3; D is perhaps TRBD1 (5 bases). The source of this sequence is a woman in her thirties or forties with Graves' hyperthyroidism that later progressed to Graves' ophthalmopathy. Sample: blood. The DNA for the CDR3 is TGTGCCAGCAGACCCCCCCGGGGGTCTGGAAACACCATATATTAT. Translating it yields CASRPPRGSGNTIYY.